The next 17 T cell receptor beta chains were all read from a single sample in a study of control samples from healthy donors and cancer patients (dated by TCRdb to between 2020 and 2021). The library was obtained by the immunoSEQ multiplex PCR assay. What TCRdb holds here is the immuneACCESS table cut down to in-frame rearrangements. Part of the clones is not present; checked against another copy, under half of the missing clones reflect an unresolved V gene, and the others are unexplained. Recorded for this sample are 90,000 to 150,000 clones; about 91% of them occurred a single time. Roughly 3.4% of the sample lies in the top ten. What was sequenced was blood. The receptors were sampled from a man aged 40-50 years in good health.

The chain carries TRBV4-2 and TRBJ1-4, with unresolved D. The CDR3 sequence is 16 residues long. The V and J ends lost 1 base and 5 bases respectively, with 14 bases between them. Germline CDR1 and CDR2: LGHNA and YNFKEQ. The CDR3 is CASSQVAGPPNEKLFF. The CDR3, as DNA: TGTGCCAGCAGCCAAGTCGCAGGACCGCCGAATGAAAAACTGTTTTTT.

The chain uses TRBV3-1 (or the pseudogene TRBV3-2) and TRBJ2-2; weak D call: TRBD2 (7 bases). The ends were cut back, 3 bases at V and 5 bases at J, with 22 bases in the middle. Germline-derived CDR1 and CDR2 are LGHDT and YNNKEL (reference sequence). The CDR3 is 18 residues long. The CDR3 DNA sequence: TGTGCCAGCAGCCAGCCCTTGGGGGGGGCCTCGGGAACCGGGGAGCTGTTTTTT. Protein: CASSQPLGGASGTGELFF.

This chain joins TRBV5-1 and TRBJ1-1; tentatively, D is TRBD1 (6 bases). Trimming removed 8 bases at V and 0 bases at J, with 17 bases between. This CDR3 has 15 residues. The germline CDR1 and CDR2 sequences are SGHRS and YFSETQ. For the CDR3, the DNA is TGCGCCAGTACCTTGATGGGGGGCCTGAACACTGAAGCTTTCTTT. Residues: CASTLMGGLNTEAFF.

The V gene is TRBV28, the J gene TRBJ1-2, with 12 bases fitting TRBD1. The CDR3 spans 16 residues. Germline V gene data show CDR1 as MDHEN and CDR2 as SYDVKM. V lost 7 bases, J lost 8 bases, and 14 bases stayed unmatched. CDR3 region: CASIPGRDRGRLGYTF. The CDR3 DNA reads as TGTGCCAGCATCCCGGGCCGGGACAGGGGGCGGTTGGGCTACACCTTC.

The rearrangement uses TRBV5-1 and TRBJ2-7, with 8 positions matching TRBD1. V shed 4 bases and J 2 bases; nucleotides not matched to a gene: 5. The germline gives CDR1 SGHRS, CDR2 YFSETQ. The CDR3 is 14 residues long. The CDR3 here is CASSQPGQAYEQYF. For the CDR3, the DNA is TGCGCCAGCAGCCAACCGGGACAGGCCTACGAGCAGTACTTC.

The V call is TRBV2, the J call TRBJ2-1; tentative D call: TRBD2 (7 bases). V shed 6 bases and J shed 0 bases, with 15 bases lying between them. Germline loops: CDR1 SNHLY, CDR2 FYNNEI. The CDR3 length is 16 residues. CDR3 bases: TGTGCCAGCAGCCCTGGGGGGGGCTCCTCCTACAATGAGCAGTTCTTC. Its translation: CASSPGGGSSYNEQFF.

The chain combines TRBV2 with TRBJ1-2; 7 bases fit TRBD1. The CDR3 has 13 amino acids. Trimming removed 6 bases from V and 7 bases from J; junction bases left unmatched: 8. Per the germline V gene, CDR1 is SNHLY and CDR2 is FYNNEI. CDR3 DNA sequence: TGTGCCAGCAGAGGAGAGGGGGCACTTGGCTACACCTTC. This sequence encodes CASRGEGALGYTF.

The chain has TRBV19 and TRBJ1-2; maybe TRBD1 (6 bases). The length of the CDR3 is 13 residues. Per the germline V gene, CDR1 is LNHDA and CDR2 is SQIVND (reference sequence). The V end was cut by 5 bases, the J end by 8 bases, with 15 bases between. The chain's CDR3 is CASSSYRVRGYTF. In DNA, the CDR3 is TGTGCCAGTAGTTCCTACAGGGTGAGGGGCTACACCTTC.

The chain is built from TRBV7-2 and TRBJ1-4; D not certain. The CDR3 is 13 residues long. Germline lookup yields CDR1 SGHTA and CDR2 FQGNSA. V dropped 8 bases and J dropped 8 bases, with 15 bases sitting between them. CDR3 residues: CASRLGASEKLFF. CDR3 DNA: TGTGCCAGCCGATTGGGAGCAAGCGAAAAACTGTTTTTT.

This rearrangement joins TRBV6-5 to TRBJ2-7; TRBD1 matches at 8 bases. The germline CDR1 and CDR2 sequences are MNHEY and SVGAGI. V was clipped by 3 bases and J by 6 bases; unmatched bases: 4. CDR3 length: 13 residues. CDR3 sequence (DNA): TGTGCCAGCAGTTATTACAGGGGGAGCGAGCAGTACTTC. This gives the protein CASSYYRGSEQYF.

The chain carries TRBV5-1 and TRBJ2-7; 8 bases line up with TRBD1. The CDR3 covers 19 residues. The V segment lost 1 base and the J segment 2 bases; nucleotides outside the gene matches: 17. CDR1 and CDR2 from the germline V gene are SGHRS and YFSETQ. CDR3 region: CASSLRIGQGAHGAYEQYF. CDR3 nucleotides: TGCGCCAGCAGCTTGCGGATCGGGCAGGGGGCGCACGGTGCCTACGAGCAGTACTTC.

V is TRBV20-1 and J is TRBJ1-2; no reliable D call. CDR3 length equals 12 residues. Germline V lookup: CDR1 DFQATT, CDR2 SNEGSKA (reference sequence). V lost 3 bases, J lost 4 bases, and 9 bases lay in between. As DNA, the CDR3 is TGCAGTGCTAGTTCTAAACTCTATGGCTACACCTTC. This translates into CSASSKLYGYTF.

The V gene is TRBV13, the J gene TRBJ2-7, with no clear D. Germline CDR1 and CDR2: PRHDT and FYEKMQ (reference sequence). V was cut by 3 bases and J by 3 bases, with 21 bases left in between. This CDR3 contains 17 residues. This chain's CDR3 is CASSLGTSGSHYYEQYF. DNA of the CDR3: TGTGCCAGCAGCTTGGGTACGTCAGGCTCCCACTACTACGAGCAGTACTTC.

The CDR3 region is CASSIQGQGLDEQFF. The CDR3 nucleotides read TGCGCCAGCAGCATACAAGGACAGGGGCTCGATGAGCAGTTCTTC. The chain is built from TRBV5-1 and TRBJ2-1; 9 bases line up with TRBD1. CDR1 is SGHRS, CDR2 YFSETQ, per germline. This CDR3 is built from 15 residues. Trimming took 4 bases from V and 8 from J; bases not matched to a gene: 10.

The chain recombines TRBV10-3 with TRBJ2-5, with D maybe TRBD2 (6 bases). V was trimmed by 2 bases and J by 1 base, leaving 14 bases between them. This CDR3 contains 16 residues. Germline V lookup: CDR1 ENHRY, CDR2 SYGVKD. CDR3 sequence: CAISEEAGRSQETQYF. The CDR3 bases are TGTGCCATCAGTGAGGAGGCGGGGCGCTCCCAAGAGACCCAGTACTTC.

This chain links TRBV11-2 with TRBJ1-1; D is ambiguous. V gave up 2 bases and J gave up 2 bases, with 9 bases separating them. Germline-derived CDR1 and CDR2 are SGHAT and FQNNGV. CDR3 length equals 14 residues. CDR3 nucleotide sequence: TGTGCCAGCAGCTTAACTCTCAAAAACACTGAAGCTTTCTTT. Protein: CASSLTLKNTEAFF.

The chain links TRBV5-5 to TRBJ1-1, with TRBD1 identical over 10 bases. Germline loops: CDR1 SGHKS, CDR2 YYEKEE (reference sequence). This CDR3 has 15 residues. J lost 10 bases, V lost 4 bases, and 13 bases had no gene match. For the CDR3, the DNA is TGTGCCAGCAGCCGCCCCGGGACAGGGGCTGCTGGAGCTTTCTTT. Its translation is CASSRPGTGAAGAFF.